This TCR beta chain was obtained from a study of vaccination effects on CD4 cells after COVID-19. Background on the study: Participants were vaccinated with two doses of either the BNT162b2 or mRNA-1273 vaccine.

Measured with immunoSEQ multiplex PCR; TCRdb has only the in-frame clones, and not every one. The table lists more than 35,000 clones, around 75% of them singletons. Worth noting for this clone: The target antigen is unknown.

The ViraFEST assay expanded antigen-specific CD4+ T cells with viral peptide pools before sequencing. The culture ran for around 10 days before CD4+ T cells were isolated. Between March and December 2020, the person had a SARS-CoV-2 infection that PCR confirmed. Germline V gene data show CDR1 as SGHTA and CDR2 as FQGTGA. V gave up 5 bases and J gave up 3 bases; unmatched junction bases: 11. The CDR3 sequence is 17 residues long. The chain employs TRBV7-3 and TRBJ2-3; 10 bases map to TRBD2. The sequenced sample was CD4+ T cells from PBMCs cultured with a peptide pool, obtained before COVID-19 vaccination. The TCR was taken from a human donor who had a prior SARS-CoV-2 infection. CDR3 sequence: CASSPAGGPRSTDTQYF. The CDR3 bases are TGTGCCAGCAGCCCAGCGGGGGGGCCGAGGTCGACAGATACGCAGTATTTT.